This T cell receptor beta chain was captured in a study of OX40 agonist ivuxolimab in advanced cancers. Findings and limits, study-wide: On average, a greater number of expanded clones characterised CD8+ T cells relative to CD4+. At doses 0.1 to 3.0 mg/kg, CD4+ and CD8+ clones expanded.

The method was immunoSEQ multiplex PCR; TCRdb's version includes in-frame clones alone and lacks a portion of them. The sample carries tens of thousands of clones, approximately 89% recorded once. Germline V gene sequence: CDR1 SGHAT, CDR2 FQNNGV. The CDR3 runs 15 residues. Trimming removed 2 bases from V and 4 bases from J; junction bases left unmatched: 5. To note about this clone: Its matching antigen is unknown.

The sequencing here drew on CD4+ or CD8+ T cells sorted from blood, taken in a trial of the OX40 agonist ivuxolimab. The clonotype originates from an adult with an advanced solid tumor such as melanoma, head and neck, liver or kidney cancer. This chain links TRBV11-2 with TRBJ1-2, with TRBD1 matching 9 bases. The CDR3: CASSLTGTGIYGYTF. CDR3 coding DNA: TGTGCCAGCAGCTTAACCGGGACAGGGATCTATGGCTACACCTTC.